The 13 T cell receptor beta chains in this list originate from one sample, sequenced in a study of beta chain features in type 1 diabetes. The study's findings and limits: Shorter TCRB CDR3s, moderately but significantly so, were found in Type 1 diabetes patients in all four CD4+ subsets.

The authors reverse transcribed all of the isolated RNA, so sequencing captured expressed TCRB transcripts. Data came from immunoSEQ multiplex PCR; TCRdb stores just in-frame clones and leaves some out. Of about 650,000 clones listed, roughly 12% are singletons. For these TCRs, the target antigens are not known. The sequenced sample consisted of naive CD4+ T cells from blood. The origin of the receptors is a man younger than 45 with type 1 diabetes.

This clone was observed a few times. The J gene is TRBJ1-1, the V gene TRBV10-3; 8 bases match TRBD1. CDR1 is ENHRY, CDR2 SYGVKD, per germline. The CDR3 is 15 amino acids. Germline trimming cut 2 bases from V and 3 bases from J; bases unmatched to any gene: 5. In DNA form, the CDR3 reads TGTGCCATCAGTGAGCGAGGGACAGGCGACACTGAAGCTTTCTTT. Translation: CAISERGTGDTEAFF.

This clone has only a few counts. The gene calls are TRBV5-1 and TRBJ2-5; 9 bases agree with TRBD2. This CDR3 contains 15 residues. Germline V gives CDR1 SGHRS, CDR2 YFSETQ. The junction had 5 bases not matched to a gene; V was cut back by 0 bases and J by 5 bases. Written as DNA, the CDR3 is TGCGCCAGCAGCTTGGCGGGCCTAGCGGGGGAGACCCAGTACTTC. Translating it yields CASSLAGLAGETQYF.

In its sample, this clone was seen a few times. CDR3 loop: CAITPGQGRDTQYF. CDR3 nucleotide sequence: TGTGCCATCACCCCGGGACAGGGGCGAGATACGCAGTATTTT. The chain recombines TRBV10-3 with TRBJ2-3; 10 nucleotides line up with TRBD1. The CDR3 length is 14 residues. CDR1 is ENHRY, CDR2 SYGVKD, per germline. V lost 7 bases to trimming and J lost 5 bases; unmatched junction nucleotides: 6.

The chain links TRBV19 to TRBJ2-5, with a weak D call TRBD2 (5 bases). The germline gives CDR1 LNHDA, CDR2 SQIVND (reference sequence). This CDR3 is 13 amino acids long. V was cut by 3 bases and J by 9 bases, with 14 bases left in between. The CDR3 loop is CASSIGDRAAQYF. The CDR3 coding sequence is TGTGCCAGTAGTATCGGGGATAGGGCGGCCCAGTACTTC.

This clone was observed a few times. The chain recombines TRBV5-4 with TRBJ2-7, with D possibly TRBD2 on 5 matching bases. CDR1 and CDR2 (germline): SGHNT, YYREEE (reference sequence). The CDR3 covers 13 residues. Trimming stripped 6 bases from V and 0 bases from J, with 10 bases between. The CDR3 bases are TGTGCCAGCATAGATGGGAGCTCCTACGAGCAGTACTTC. Translating gives CASIDGSSYEQYF.

This sequence joins TRBV27 and TRBJ1-2, with D unclear. V lost 3 bases to trimming and J lost 7 bases, with 18 bases between them. This CDR3 comprises 15 residues. CDR1 is MNHEY, CDR2 SMNVEV, per germline (reference sequence). The CDR3 loop is CASSFLRDRRGGYTF. CDR3 coding DNA: TGTGCCAGCAGTTTCCTTCGAGATAGGAGAGGTGGCTACACCTTC.

The V gene is TRBV18, the J gene TRBJ2-6, with D possibly matching TRBD1 (6 bases). Germline CDR1 and CDR2: KGHSH and LQKENI. Trimming took 6 bases from V and 0 from J, leaving 18 bases between them. This CDR3 region has 18 residues. The CDR3 DNA follows: TGTGCCAGCTCCCTCGGGACACCGAGGGGCTCTGGGGCCAACGTCCTGACTTTC. It translates to CASSLGTPRGSGANVLTF.

V gene TRBV4-1 combines with J gene TRBJ2-1, with TRBD2 identical over 14 bases. The CDR3 runs 16 residues. Germline trimming cut 0 bases from V and 9 bases from J; bases unmatched to any gene: 4. CDR1 and CDR2 (germline): MGHRA, YSYEKL. Here the CDR3 DNA reads TGCGCCAGCAGCCAAGAGACTAGCGGGGGGGCCCCTGAGCAGTTCTTC. This sequence encodes CASSQETSGGAPEQFF.

The rearrangement links TRBV2 to TRBJ1-1; D ambiguous. The germline CDR1 and CDR2 sequences are SNHLY and FYNNEI. The V end lost 7 bases, the J end lost 0 bases, and 9 bases lay between the germline ends. The CDR3 length is 13 residues. Here the CDR3 DNA reads TGTGCCAGCATAACAGACTTGAACACTGAAGCTTTCTTT. Translated, it gives CASITDLNTEAFF.

This clone has just a few counts. The chain joins TRBV9 to TRBJ2-2; D uncertain. Germline loops: CDR1 SGDLS, CDR2 YYNGEE. CDR3 size: 14 residues. Trimming cost V 3 bases and J 0 bases, with 6 bases left between them. CDR3 in amino acids: CASSGRTNTGELFF. For the CDR3, the DNA is TGTGCCAGCAGCGGCCGAACGAACACCGGGGAGCTGTTTTTT.

The J gene is TRBJ2-2, the V gene TRBV23-1; 7 bases map to TRBD1. TRBV23-1 is assigned to the ORF class and has an uncertain function. V dropped 6 bases and J dropped 11; count of bases not matched to a gene: 12. The CDR3 sequence is 14 residues long. As DNA, the CDR3 is TGCGCCAGCAGGATACCTGACAGGGCCGATGAGCTGTTTTTT. Protein sequence: CASRIPDRADELFF.

In its sample, this clone was seen a few times. This sequence joins TRBV27 and TRBJ2-7; 9 nucleotides agree with TRBD2. Germline CDR1 and CDR2: MNHEY and SMNVEV (reference sequence). The CDR3 is 15 amino acids. After removal of 5 bases from V and 4 bases from J, the junction contained 9 bases not matched to a gene. The CDR3 reads CASSVRLAALYEQYF. The CDR3 DNA reads TGTGCCAGCAGTGTACGACTAGCGGCCTTATACGAGCAGTACTTC.

V is TRBV13 and J is TRBJ2-3; tentatively, D is TRBD1 (6 bases). This CDR3 comprises 14 residues. The germline V gene has CDR1 PRHDT and CDR2 FYEKMQ (reference sequence). Between the trimmed V and J ends, which lost 6 bases and 0 bases, there was a span of 10 bases. The CDR3 DNA reads TGTGCCAGCAGTCCAGACAGGAGCACAGATACGCAGTATTTT. The encoded protein is CASSPDRSTDTQYF.